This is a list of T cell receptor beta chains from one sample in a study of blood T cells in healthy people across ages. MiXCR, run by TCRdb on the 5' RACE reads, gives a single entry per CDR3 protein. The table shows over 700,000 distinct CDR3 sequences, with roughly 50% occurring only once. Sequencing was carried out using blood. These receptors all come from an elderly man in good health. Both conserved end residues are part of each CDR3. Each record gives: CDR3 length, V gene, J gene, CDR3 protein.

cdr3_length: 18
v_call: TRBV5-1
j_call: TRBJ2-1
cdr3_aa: CASSLKSPGTSGIGEQFF

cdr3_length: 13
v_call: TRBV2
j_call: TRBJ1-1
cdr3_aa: CATCDGRNTEAFF

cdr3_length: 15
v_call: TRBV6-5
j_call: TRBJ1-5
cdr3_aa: CASRALTLSNQPQHF

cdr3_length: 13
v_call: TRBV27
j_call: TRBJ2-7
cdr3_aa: CASSATPYYEQYF

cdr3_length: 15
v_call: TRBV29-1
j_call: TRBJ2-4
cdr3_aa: CSVRPGGHVKNIQYF

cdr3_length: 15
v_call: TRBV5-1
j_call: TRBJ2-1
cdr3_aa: CASSLSGQGFNEQFF

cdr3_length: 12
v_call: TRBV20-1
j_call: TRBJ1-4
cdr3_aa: CSAPIGGEKLFF

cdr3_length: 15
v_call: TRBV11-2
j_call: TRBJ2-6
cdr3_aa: CASSGGGSGANVLTF

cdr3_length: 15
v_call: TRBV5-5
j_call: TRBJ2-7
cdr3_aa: CASSLAVGSAYEQYF

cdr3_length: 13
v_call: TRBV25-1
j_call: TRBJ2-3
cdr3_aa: CASSEKQGRYAYF